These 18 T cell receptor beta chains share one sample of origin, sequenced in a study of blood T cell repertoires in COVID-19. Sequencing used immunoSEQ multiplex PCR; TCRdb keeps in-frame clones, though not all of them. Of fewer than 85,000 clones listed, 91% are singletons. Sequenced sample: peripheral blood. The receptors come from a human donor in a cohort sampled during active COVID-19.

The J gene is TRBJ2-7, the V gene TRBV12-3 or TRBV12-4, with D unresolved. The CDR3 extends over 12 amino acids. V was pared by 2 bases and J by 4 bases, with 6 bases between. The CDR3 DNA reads TGTGCCAGCAGTTTAACACCGTACGAGCAGTACTTC. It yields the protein CASSLTPYEQYF.

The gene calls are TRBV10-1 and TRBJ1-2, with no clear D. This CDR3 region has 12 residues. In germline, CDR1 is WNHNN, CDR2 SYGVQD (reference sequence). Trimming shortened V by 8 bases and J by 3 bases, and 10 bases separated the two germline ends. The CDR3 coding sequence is TGCGCCAGCGCGTCGGGAGACTATGGCTACACCTTC. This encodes CASASGDYGYTF.

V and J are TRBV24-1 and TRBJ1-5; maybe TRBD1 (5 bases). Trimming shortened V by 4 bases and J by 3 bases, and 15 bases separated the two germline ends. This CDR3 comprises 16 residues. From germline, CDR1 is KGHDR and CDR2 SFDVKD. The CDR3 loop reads CATSDPIAGPNQPQHF. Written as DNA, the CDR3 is TGTGCCACCAGTGACCCCATCGCGGGACCCAATCAGCCCCAGCATTTT.

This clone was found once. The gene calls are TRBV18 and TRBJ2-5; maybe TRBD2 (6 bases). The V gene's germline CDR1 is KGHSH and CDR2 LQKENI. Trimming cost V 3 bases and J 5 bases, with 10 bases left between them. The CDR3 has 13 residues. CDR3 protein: CASSPGTVETQYF. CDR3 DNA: TGTGCCAGCTCACCCGGGACTGTGGAGACCCAGTACTTC.

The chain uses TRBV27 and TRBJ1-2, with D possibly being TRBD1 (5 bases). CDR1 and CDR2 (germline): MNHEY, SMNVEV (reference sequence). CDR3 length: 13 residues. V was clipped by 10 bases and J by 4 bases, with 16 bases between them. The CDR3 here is CATSLGASYGYTF. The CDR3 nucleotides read TGTGCCACCTCCTTAGGGGCCAGCTATGGCTACACCTTC.

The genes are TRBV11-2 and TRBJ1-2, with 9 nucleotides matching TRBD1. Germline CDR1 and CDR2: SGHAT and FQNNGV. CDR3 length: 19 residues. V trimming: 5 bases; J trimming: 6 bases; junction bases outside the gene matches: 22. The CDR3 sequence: CASSPVHRNRGQDRNGYTF. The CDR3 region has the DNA TGTGCCAGCAGCCCCGTCCACCGGAACAGGGGGCAGGACCGTAATGGCTACACCTTC.

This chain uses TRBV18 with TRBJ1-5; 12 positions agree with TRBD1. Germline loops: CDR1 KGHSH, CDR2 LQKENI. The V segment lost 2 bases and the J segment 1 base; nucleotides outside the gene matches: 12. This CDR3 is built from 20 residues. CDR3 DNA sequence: TGTGCCAGCTCACCATCGCTCCCGGGACAGGGGGCCTCAAGCAATCAGCCCCAGCATTTT. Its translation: CASSPSLPGQGASSNQPQHF. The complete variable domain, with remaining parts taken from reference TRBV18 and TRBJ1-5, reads NAGVMQNPRHLVRRRGQEARLRCSPMKGHSHVYWYRQLPEEGLKFMVYLQKENIIDESGMPKERFSAEFPKEGPSILRIQQVVRGDSAAYFCASSPSLPGQGASSNQPQHFGDGTRLSIL.

The CDR3 is CASSYRGTGGAYEQYF. DNA of the CDR3: TGTGCCAGCAGTTACCGCGGGACAGGGGGCGCCTACGAGCAGTACTTC. The V gene is TRBV27, the J gene TRBJ2-7; 12 bases are a match to TRBD1. The CDR3 totals 16 residues. Germline lookup yields CDR1 MNHEY and CDR2 SMNVEV (reference sequence). V lost 4 bases and J lost 2; bases outside the gene matches: 6.

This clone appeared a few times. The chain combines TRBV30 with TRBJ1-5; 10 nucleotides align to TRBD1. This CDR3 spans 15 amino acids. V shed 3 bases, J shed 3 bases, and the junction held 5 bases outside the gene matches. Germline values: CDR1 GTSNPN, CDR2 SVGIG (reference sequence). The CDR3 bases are TGTGCCTGGAGCCGGGACAGGGGACTCAATCAGCCCCAGCATTTT. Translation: CAWSRDRGLNQPQHF.

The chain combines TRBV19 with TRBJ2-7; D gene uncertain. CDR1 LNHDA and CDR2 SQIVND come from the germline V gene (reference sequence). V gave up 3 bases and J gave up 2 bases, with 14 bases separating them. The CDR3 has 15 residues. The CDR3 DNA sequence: TGTGCCAGTAGTATTGCCCAGACACAACCCTACGAGCAGTACTTC. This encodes CASSIAQTQPYEQYF.

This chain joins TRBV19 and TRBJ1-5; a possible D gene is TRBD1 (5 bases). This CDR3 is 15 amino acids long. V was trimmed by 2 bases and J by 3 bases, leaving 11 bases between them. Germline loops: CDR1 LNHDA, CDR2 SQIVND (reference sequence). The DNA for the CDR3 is TGTGCCAGTAGTATACGGGGGGTATTCAATCAGCCCCAGCATTTT. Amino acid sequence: CASSIRGVFNQPQHF.

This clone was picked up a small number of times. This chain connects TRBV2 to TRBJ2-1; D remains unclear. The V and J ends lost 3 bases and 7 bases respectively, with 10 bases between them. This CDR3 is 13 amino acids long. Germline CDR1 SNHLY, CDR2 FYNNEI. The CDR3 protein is CASSDPDRNEQFF. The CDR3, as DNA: TGTGCCAGCAGTGATCCCGATAGAAATGAGCAGTTCTTC.

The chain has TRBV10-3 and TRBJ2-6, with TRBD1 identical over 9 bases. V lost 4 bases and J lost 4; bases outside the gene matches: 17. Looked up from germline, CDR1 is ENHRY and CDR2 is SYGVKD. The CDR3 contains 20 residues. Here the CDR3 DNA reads TGTGCCATCAGTGCGGGACCCGGGGACAGGGCCCCGGGGGGGGCCAACGTCCTGACTTTC. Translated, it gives CAISAGPGDRAPGGANVLTF.

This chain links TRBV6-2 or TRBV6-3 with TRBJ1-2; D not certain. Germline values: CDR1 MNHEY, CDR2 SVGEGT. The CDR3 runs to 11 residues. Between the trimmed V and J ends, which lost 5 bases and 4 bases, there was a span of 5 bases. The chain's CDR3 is CASSRVYGYTF. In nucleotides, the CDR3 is TGTGCCAGCAGTCGTGTCTATGGCTACACCTTC.

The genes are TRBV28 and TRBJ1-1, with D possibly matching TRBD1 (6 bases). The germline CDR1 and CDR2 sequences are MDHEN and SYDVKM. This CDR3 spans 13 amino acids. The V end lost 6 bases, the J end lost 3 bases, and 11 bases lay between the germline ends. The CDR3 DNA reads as TGTGCCAGCAGAGGGGGGGCAGACACTGAAGCTTTCTTT. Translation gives CASRGGADTEAFF.

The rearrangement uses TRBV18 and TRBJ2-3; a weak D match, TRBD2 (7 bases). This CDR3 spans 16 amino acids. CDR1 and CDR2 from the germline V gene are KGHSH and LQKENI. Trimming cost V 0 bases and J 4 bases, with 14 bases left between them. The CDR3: CASSPPLKGGADTQYF. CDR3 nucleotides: TGTGCCAGCTCACCACCGCTGAAAGGGGGGGCAGATACGCAGTATTTT.

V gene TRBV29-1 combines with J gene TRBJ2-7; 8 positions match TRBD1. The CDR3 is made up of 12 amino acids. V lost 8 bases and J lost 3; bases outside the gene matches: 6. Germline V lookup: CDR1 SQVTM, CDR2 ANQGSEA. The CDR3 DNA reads TGCAGCTTCCAAGGACAGGGCTACGAGCAGTACTTC. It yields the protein CSFQGQGYEQYF.

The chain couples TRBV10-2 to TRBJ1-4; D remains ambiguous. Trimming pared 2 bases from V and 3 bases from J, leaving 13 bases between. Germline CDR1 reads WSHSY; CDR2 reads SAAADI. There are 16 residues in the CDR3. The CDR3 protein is CASSELLPEANEKLFF. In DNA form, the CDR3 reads TGCGCCAGCAGTGAGCTACTCCCTGAAGCTAATGAAAAACTGTTTTTT.